These 26 T cell receptor beta chains originate from one sample sequenced in a study of cytotoxic CD8 clonotypes in ibrutinib-treated CLL (dated by TCRdb to the early 2020s). Preparation of the library involved the immunoSEQ multiplex PCR assay. Held by TCRdb, this immuneACCESS table contains in-frame sequences only and omits some clones. Under half of the omission traces to an unresolved V gene where checked; the cause of the rest is unknown. This sample has around 200,000 clones in its table, and more than 75% of those were observed once. Roughly 10% of the sample belongs to the ten largest clones. The sample's time point label, in plain terms: approximately twelve months on ibrutinib. Sequencing used PBMCs, obtained after 12 months of ibrutinib treatment. The source of these receptors is a human donor with chronic lymphocytic leukemia.

This chain uses TRBV6-5 with TRBJ2-5; TRBD2 might be the D (5 bases). The CDR3 spans 14 residues. The germline gives CDR1 MNHEY, CDR2 SVGAGI. With 8 bases removed from V and 4 bases from J, the gap between germline ends came to 17 bases. The CDR3 spells CASRPLGVSETQYF. The CDR3 coding sequence is TGTGCCAGCCGTCCGCTCGGGGTATCAGAGACCCAGTACTTC.

V gene TRBV9 combines with J gene TRBJ2-2; possibly TRBD1 or TRBD2 for D (6 bases each). This CDR3 comprises 17 residues. Germline CDR1 and CDR2: SGDLS and YYNGEE. Trimming left V 4 bases short and J 4 bases short, with 20 bases between. The CDR3 DNA reads as TGTGCCAGCAGCCCTCCCGGGGGCCCACGGGGCACCGGGGAGCTGTTTTTT. Translating it yields CASSPPGGPRGTGELFF.

This sequence joins TRBV7-9 and TRBJ1-4; D gene uncertain. Germline V gene data show CDR1 as SEHNR and CDR2 as FQNEAQ (reference sequence). Trimming shortened V by 1 base and J by 5 bases, and 5 bases separated the two germline ends. The CDR3 spans 13 residues. The CDR3 loop is CASSLDGNEKLFF. In nucleotides, the CDR3 is TGTGCCAGCAGCTTAGATGGAAATGAAAAACTGTTTTTT. The full variable domain, rest sourced from reference TRBV7-9 and TRBJ1-4, is DTGVSQNPRHKITKRGQNVTFRCDPISEHNRLYWYRQTLGQGPEFLTYFQNEAQLEKSRLLSDRFSAERPKGSFSTLEIQRTEQGDSAMYLCASSLDGNEKLFFGSGTQLSVL.

Written as DNA, the CDR3 is TGTGCCTCCCGGACTGAGACAGATACGCAGTATTTT. Protein product: CASRTETDTQYF. The chain carries TRBV10-3 and TRBJ2-3; weak D call: TRBD2 (5 bases). Between the trimmed V and J ends, which lost 11 bases and 3 bases, there was a span of 12 bases. From germline, CDR1 is ENHRY and CDR2 SYGVKD. This CDR3 comprises 12 residues.

The sample holds one count of this clone. In DNA, the CDR3 is TGTGCCAGCAGGATAACAGGGTTCCAGTATTTT. Protein product: CASRITGFQYF. The rearrangement links TRBV11-2 to TRBJ2-3; perhaps TRBD1 as D (6 bases). Trimming took 6 bases from V and 12 from J, leaving 13 bases between them. The CDR3 is made up of 11 amino acids. Looked up from germline, CDR1 is SGHAT and CDR2 is FQNNGV.

This clone was seen only once. The J gene is TRBJ1-1, the V gene TRBV4-1; D is possibly TRBD1 (5 bases). Germline-derived CDR1 and CDR2 are MGHRA and YSYEKL. The CDR3 runs to 15 residues. V lost 2 bases to trimming and J lost 0 bases, with 10 bases between them. In nucleotides, the CDR3 is TGCGCCAGCAGCCAAACAGGCAGAATGAACACTGAAGCTTTCTTT. Encoded protein: CASSQTGRMNTEAFF.

The chain employs TRBV27 and TRBJ1-5, with D unresolved. V was cut by 3 bases and J by 3 bases, with 6 bases left in between. Germline V CDR1 and CDR2: MNHEY, SMNVEV (reference sequence). The length of the CDR3 is 13 residues. The CDR3: CASSFQANQPQHF. CDR3 DNA sequence: TGTGCCAGCAGTTTTCAGGCCAATCAGCCCCAGCATTTT.

The chain recombines TRBV6-5 with TRBJ1-5, with a possible D match to TRBD1 (6 bases). The CDR3 is made up of 15 amino acids. Deletions cut 2 bases from V and 3 bases from J, with 11 bases between. Germline V lookup: CDR1 MNHEY, CDR2 SVGAGI. CDR3 in DNA: TGTGCCAGCAGTTACAGAACAGGGTTCAATCAGCCCCAGCATTTT. Amino acids: CASSYRTGFNQPQHF.

The chain has TRBV6-5 and TRBJ1-5; a possible D gene is TRBD1 (5 bases). V lost 6 bases, J lost 4 bases, and 16 bases lay in between. Germline-derived CDR1 and CDR2 are MNHEY and SVGAGI. The CDR3 loop spans 15 amino acids. CDR3 protein: CASSTTGLGNQPQHF. DNA of the CDR3: TGTGCCAGCAGCACCACAGGTTTGGGTAATCAGCCCCAGCATTTT.

The V and J genes are TRBV6-1 and TRBJ2-7; 10 bases match TRBD2. V was clipped by 6 bases and J by 3 bases; unmatched bases: 5. Per germline, CDR1 MNHNS and CDR2 SASEGT. This CDR3 contains 14 residues. CDR3 coding DNA: TGTGCCAGCAGCCCCACTAGCGGGATCTACGAGCAGTACTTC. Its translation: CASSPTSGIYEQYF.

The chain combines TRBV5-1 with TRBJ2-7, with a tentative D call TRBD2 (6 bases). V lost 4 bases to trimming and J lost 3 bases, with 20 bases between them. Germline V gene data show CDR1 as SGHRS and CDR2 as YFSETQ. The CDR3 covers 16 residues. This CDR3 reads CASSDEFYDGSYEQYF. The CDR3 region has the DNA TGCGCCAGCAGCGATGAATTTTACGACGGGAGCTACGAGCAGTACTTC.

This sequence joins TRBV2 and TRBJ2-7; 7 nucleotides agree with TRBD2. Unmatched junction bases numbered 13, after V lost 4 bases and J lost 4 bases. This CDR3 is built from 16 residues. Looked up from germline, CDR1 is SNHLY and CDR2 is FYNNEI. The CDR3 protein is CASSASLAALPYEQYF. The CDR3 DNA is TGTGCCAGCAGTGCTTCGCTAGCGGCGCTGCCGTACGAGCAGTACTTC.

V usage is TRBV9 and J usage is TRBJ2-2, with D perhaps given as TRBD1 or TRBD2 (6 bases each). Germline V gene lookup returns CDR1 SGDLS and CDR2 YYNGEE. Trimming cost V 2 bases and J 3 bases, with 11 bases left between them. The CDR3 totals 15 residues. The CDR3 loop reads CASSVWGADTGELFF. The CDR3 DNA follows: TGTGCCAGCAGCGTCTGGGGGGCGGACACCGGGGAGCTGTTTTTT.

A word on this clone: Within the sample, other DNA sequences also encode this same CDR3. This sequence joins TRBV27 and TRBJ1-4; D is unresolved. Germline V lookup: CDR1 MNHEY, CDR2 SMNVEV (reference sequence). The germline V and J ends were trimmed by 5 bases and 7 bases, with 8 bases remaining between them. The CDR3 length is 12 residues. The CDR3 DNA sequence: TGTGCCAGCAGTCCCCGGGGTGAAAAACTGTTTTTT. It translates to CASSPRGEKLFF.

V is TRBV4-1 and J is TRBJ2-7; TRBD2 is a possible D gene (7 bases). This CDR3 contains 15 residues. V was clipped by 4 bases and J by 4 bases, with 17 bases between them. From germline, CDR1 is MGHRA and CDR2 YSYEKL. CDR3 bases: TGCGCCAGCAGCCCCGGGGTGAGGGGGGGGTACGAGCAGTACTTC. Its translation is CASSPGVRGGYEQYF.

The V call is TRBV7-8, the J call TRBJ1-2, with TRBD1 as a possible D gene (6 bases). This CDR3 region has 14 residues. Trimming removed 0 bases from V and 6 bases from J, with 11 bases in between. Per germline, CDR1 SGHVS and CDR2 FQNEAQ. CDR3 sequence (DNA): TGTGCCAGCAGCTTAGCGCAGGGGCGTGATGGCTACACCTTC. Its protein product is CASSLAQGRDGYTF. The full variable domain, completed using reference TRBV7-8 and TRBJ1-2, is GAGVSQSPRYKVAKRGQDVALRCDPISGHVSLFWYQQALGQGPEFLTYFQNEAQLDKSGLPSDRFFAERPEGSVSTLKIQRTQQEDSAVYLCASSLAQGRDGYTFGSGTRLTVV.

The CDR3 nucleotides read TGTGCCAGCAGTGACAGGCGGCCAGAGCCCCAGCATTTT. It yields the protein CASSDRRPEPQHF. The V call is TRBV6-4, the J call TRBJ1-5; D remains ambiguous. There are 13 residues in the CDR3. The V gene's germline CDR1 is MRHNA and CDR2 SNTAGT. V was pared by 2 bases and J by 8 bases, with 10 bases between.

This chain connects TRBV18 to TRBJ2-3, with D perhaps matching TRBD1 (6 bases). There are 15 residues in the CDR3. The V gene lost 3 bases and the J gene lost 2 bases, with 12 bases spanning the gap. Germline loops: CDR1 KGHSH, CDR2 LQKENI. As DNA, the CDR3 is TGTGCCAGCTCACCCGACAGGACTCACACAGATACGCAGTATTTT. It codes for CASSPDRTHTDTQYF. Full variable domain (remainder filled in from reference TRBV18 and TRBJ2-3): NAGVMQNPRHLVRRRGQEARLRCSPMKGHSHVYWYRQLPEEGLKFMVYLQKENIIDESGMPKERFSAEFPKEGPSILRIQQVVRGDSAAYFCASSPDRTHTDTQYFGPGTRLTVL.

The rearrangement joins TRBV18 to TRBJ1-2, with D hard to call. V lost 3 bases, J lost 5 bases, and 13 bases lay in between. The CDR3 loop spans 14 amino acids. Germline CDR1 KGHSH, CDR2 LQKENI. CDR3: CASSPLGQGYGYTF. The CDR3 DNA is TGTGCCAGCTCACCTCTGGGCCAAGGTTATGGCTACACCTTC.

The chain has TRBV27 and TRBJ2-7, with a possible D match to TRBD1 (5 bases). The germline CDR1 and CDR2 sequences are MNHEY and SMNVEV (reference sequence). V dropped 6 bases and J dropped 2 bases, with 14 bases sitting between them. The CDR3 length is 14 residues. CDR3 protein: CASSYLGQAYEQYF. Written as DNA, the CDR3 is TGTGCCAGCAGCTACCTCGGACAAGCCTACGAGCAGTACTTC.

The rearrangement joins TRBV28 to TRBJ2-7, with 8 positions matching TRBD1. The CDR3 contains 13 residues. Germline V CDR1 and CDR2: MDHEN, SYDVKM. The ends lost 6 bases at V and 4 bases at J; junction bases unmatched: 5. The CDR3 DNA sequence: TGTGCCAGCAGGTCTACAGGGGGGTACGAGCAGTACTTC. The encoded protein is CASRSTGGYEQYF. The entire variable domain, with the rest obtained from reference TRBV28 and TRBJ2-7, is as follows: DVKVTQSSRYLVKRTGEKVFLECVQDMDHENMFWYRQDPGLGLRLIYFSYDVKMKEKGDIPEGYSVSREKKERFSLILESASTNQTSMYLCASRSTGGYEQYFGPGTRLTVT.

V and J are TRBV27 and TRBJ1-2, with D tentatively TRBD1 (5 bases). Trimming pared 3 bases from V and 7 bases from J, leaving 15 bases between. Per germline, CDR1 MNHEY and CDR2 SMNVEV (reference sequence). There are 14 residues in the CDR3. The CDR3 sequence: CASSFVGFGGGYTF. The CDR3 DNA is TGTGCCAGCAGTTTTGTGGGCTTTGGGGGTGGCTACACCTTC.

The CDR3 coding sequence is TGTGCCAGCAGCTTAGTCGGGGGTAGCTGGCCTGAAGCTTTCTTT. Translating gives CASSLVGGSWPEAFF. This rearrangement joins TRBV7-9 to TRBJ1-1, with D possibly being TRBD1 (5 bases). The CDR3 runs 15 residues. V was cut by 1 base and J by 6 bases, with 15 bases left in between. Germline CDR1 and CDR2: SEHNR and FQNEAQ (reference sequence).

CDR3 in amino acids: CASSLAREQDTQYF. In DNA, the CDR3 is TGCGCCAGCAGCTTGGCGCGGGAGCAAGATACGCAGTATTTT. The chain employs TRBV5-1 and TRBJ2-3; 7 nucleotides agree with TRBD2. From germline, CDR1 is SGHRS and CDR2 YFSETQ. This CDR3 has 14 residues. With 0 bases clipped from V and 5 bases from J, the junction kept 3 bases outside the gene matches.

This sequence joins TRBV9 and TRBJ1-2; D might be TRBD1 (6 bases). In germline, CDR1 is SGDLS, CDR2 YYNGEE. CDR3 length: 16 amino acids. Trimming removed 3 bases at V and 4 bases at J, with 19 bases between. CDR3 sequence reads: CASSAGTNTLSYGYTF. The CDR3 DNA reads as TGTGCCAGCAGCGCCGGGACAAATACGCTAAGCTATGGCTACACCTTC.

This clone has a handful of counts. The gene calls are TRBV10-2 and TRBJ1-5, with D possibly TRBD1 on 5 matching bases. Trimming left V 3 bases short and J 2 bases short, with 8 bases between. The CDR3 sequence is 14 residues long. Germline V gives CDR1 WSHSY, CDR2 SAAADI. The CDR3: CASSDWGGNQPQHF. CDR3 coding DNA: TGCGCCAGCAGTGATTGGGGGGGCAATCAGCCCCAGCATTTT.